These 10 T cell receptor beta chains were all obtained from the same sample, sequenced in a study of CD8 T cells in Susac syndrome. After extraction with the RNeasy kit, 0.5 to 1 ug of the RNA was reverse transcribed using random hexamers. TCRdb called the immunoSEQ multiplex PCR reads again in MiXCR, with one record for every CDR3 protein. The sample holds approximately 110,000 distinct CDR3 sequences, over 85% seen once. Source material: CD8+ T cells from PBMCs. The origin of the receptors is a human donor with multiple sclerosis.

The chain uses TRBV16 and TRBJ1-5; 9 bases are a match to TRBD1. CDR1 is KGHSY and CDR2 is FQNENV in the germline V gene. The CDR3 extends over 15 amino acids. V trimming: 3 bases; J trimming: 4 bases; junction bases outside the gene matches: 4. CDR3 bases: TGTGCCAGCAGCCATTCCGGGACAGGGAATCAGCCCCAGCATTTT. Its translation: CASSHSGTGNQPQHF.

The rearrangement uses TRBV12-3 or TRBV12-4 and TRBJ2-1, with D tentatively TRBD1 (7 bases). This CDR3 contains 16 residues. The V end was cut by 6 bases, the J end by 1 base, with 16 bases between. The CDR3 reads CASSPGAGQSYNEQFF. In DNA, the CDR3 is TGTGCCAGCAGCCCTGGGGCGGGACAGTCCTACAATGAGCAGTTCTTC.

The rearrangement links TRBV6-6 to TRBJ1-1, with D unresolved. The V end was cut by 7 bases, the J end by 0 bases, with 15 bases between. The CDR3 extends over 15 amino acids. Germline values: CDR1 MNHNY, CDR2 SVGAGI (reference sequence). CDR3 sequence (DNA): TGTGCCAGCACCCGTCTGGCATCAATGAACACTGAAGCTTTCTTT. It encodes CASTRLASMNTEAFF.

The chain uses TRBV10-3 and TRBJ2-7; D gene unclear. Germline V gene sequence: CDR1 ENHRY, CDR2 SYGVKD. The V end lost 6 bases, the J end lost 0 bases, and 3 bases lay between the germline ends. This CDR3 has 11 residues. The CDR3: CAIRNSYEQYF. CDR3 DNA sequence: TGTGCCATCAGGAACTCCTACGAGCAGTACTTC.

V usage is TRBV4-1 and J usage is TRBJ1-2, with D hard to call. Trimming left V 0 bases short and J 3 bases short, with 17 bases between. The CDR3 contains 17 residues. Germline values: CDR1 MGHRA, CDR2 YSYEKL. The CDR3 nucleotides read TGCGCCAGCAGCCAAGAAGGTCCGGGCTCGAGGGACTATGGCTACACCTTC. It encodes CASSQEGPGSRDYGYTF.

The chain has TRBV4-1 and TRBJ2-5, with D perhaps TRBD1 (6 bases). The V gene's germline CDR1 is MGHRA and CDR2 YSYEKL. V was shortened by 1 base and J by 3 bases, with 18 bases between the two germline ends. The CDR3 is 17 amino acids. The CDR3 spells CASSQAPSAYREETQYF. Written as DNA, the CDR3 is TGCGCCAGCAGCCAAGCGCCGTCGGCTTACAGGGAAGAGACCCAGTACTTC.

J is TRBJ2-7 and V is TRBV7-6; 7 bases match TRBD1. The CDR3 has 12 residues. The J segment lost 6 bases and the V segment lost 5 bases, leaving 4 bases of the junction unmatched. Germline CDR1 SGHVS, CDR2 FNYEAQ. The DNA for the CDR3 is TGTGCCAGCAGCGTTACAGGGGCCGAGCAGTACTTC. As protein: CASSVTGAEQYF.

This chain uses TRBV27 with TRBJ1-1; tentatively, D is TRBD1 (5 bases). This CDR3 is 18 amino acids long. Trimming pared 0 bases from V and 2 bases from J, leaving 19 bases between. Germline lookup yields CDR1 MNHEY and CDR2 SMNVEV (reference sequence). CDR3: CASSLSPNNLGVNTEAFF. The CDR3 DNA reads as TGTGCCAGCAGTTTATCCCCAAATAACTTGGGGGTAAACACTGAAGCTTTCTTT.

The chain combines TRBV29-1 with TRBJ1-1; 10 bases are shared with TRBD1. The junction had 7 bases not matched to a gene; V was cut back by 3 bases and J by 0 bases. The CDR3 contains 16 residues. The germline V gene has CDR1 SQVTM and CDR2 ANQGSEA. The CDR3 DNA follows: TGCAGCGTTGACCGGGACAGGGGTTTGGTGAACACTGAAGCTTTCTTT. This gives the protein CSVDRDRGLVNTEAFF. Full variable domain (missing parts from reference TRBV29-1 and TRBJ1-1): SAVISQKPSRDICQRGTSLTIQCQVDSQVTMMFWYRQQPGQSLTLIATANQGSEATYESGFVIDKFPISRPNLTFSTLTVSNMSPEDSSIYLCSVDRDRGLVNTEAFFGQGTRLTVV.

This clonotype appeared once. This chain uses TRBV6-1 with TRBJ1-1; 7 bases agree with TRBD1. Germline V CDR1 and CDR2: MNHNS, SASEGT. The J segment lost 7 bases and the V segment lost 4 bases, leaving 6 bases of the junction unmatched. The CDR3 runs to 13 residues. The CDR3 loop is CASSGDRQHEAFF. The CDR3 DNA is TGTGCCAGCAGTGGGGACAGACAACATGAAGCTTTCTTT.